The T cell receptor beta chain under discussion was sequenced for a study of blood T cell repertoires in COVID-19. Using immunoSEQ multiplex PCR, the repertoire was profiled, and TCRdb retains in-frame clones only, with some absent. The table shows 65,000 to 85,000 clones, with 83% occurring only once. V dropped 3 bases and J dropped 1; count of bases not matched to a gene: 2. The CDR3 consists of 15 residues. Germline CDR1 and CDR2: KGHSH and LQKENI. The sample comprised peripheral blood. The sequence came from a man aged 50 to 60 with active COVID-19. The rearrangement joins TRBV18 to TRBJ2-3; TRBD1 matches 9 bases. CDR3 amino acids: CASSPDRGGTDTQYF. CDR3 DNA sequence: TGTGCCAGCTCACCGGACAGGGGAGGCACAGATACGCAGTATTTT.